Included here is one T cell receptor beta chain sequence, with context. What it recognizes is unknown. The length of the CDR3 is 16 residues. Germline CDR1 is GTSNPN and CDR2 is SVGIG (reference sequence). After removal of 0 bases from V and 4 bases from J, the junction contained 7 bases not matched to a gene. In replicate PCRs of sorted subsets, approximately 190 ng DNA, about 30,000 T cell genomes, was used. Here immunoSEQ multiplex PCR was the method, and the copy in TCRdb shows in-frame clones only, minus some. The sample holds about 1.5 million clones, under 99% seen once. This record comes from a study of shared clonotypes between healthy human individuals. Whole-study context: Plates per donor: three CD4 naive, three CD4 memory, two CD8 naive, one CD8 memory.

Broader study findings: The represented genetic and exposure-history diversity was limited by the small number of donors. Larger estimated richness was generally seen in naive subsets than in memory subsets.

The clonotype was recovered from a man aged 25 to 40 in good health. The sequenced sample consisted of naive CD4+ T cells sorted from blood. Subset given: CD45RA+ positively selected. V usage is TRBV30 and J usage is TRBJ2-2; 8 bases line up with TRBD2. CDR3 loop: CAWSVMGLETTGELFF. The CDR3, as DNA: TGTGCCTGGAGTGTAATGGGACTAGAGACCACCGGGGAGCTGTTTTTT.